These 29 T cell receptor beta chains share one sample of origin, sequenced in a study of T-cell reconstitution after alpha-beta-depleted transplantation in children. Unique molecular identifiers featured in how the TCRbeta library was prepared. MiXCR was run by TCRdb on the PCR reads, yielding one entry per CDR3 protein. There are 300,000 to 400,000 distinct CDR3 sequences in the sample; 15% to 20% occur only once, and roughly 41% lies in the top ten. The sequences come from PBMCs, mostly from graft donor cells, collected 360 days after TCRalphabeta/CD19-depleted stem cell transplant. Source of these receptors: a male patient between 2 and 9 years old who had a stem cell transplant for acute lymphoblastic leukemia, so the T cells may come from the graft donor.

The V call is TRBV20-1, the J call TRBJ1-3; no clear D. The germline CDR1 and CDR2 sequences are DFQATT and SNEGSKA (reference sequence). The CDR3 has 15 amino acids. Trimming left V 6 bases short and J 1 base short, with 16 bases between. The CDR3 region has the DNA TGCAGTGCCAGACTCCTCCGTGTTTCTGGAAACACCATATATTTT. Amino acid sequence: CSARLLRVSGNTIYF.

Concerning this clonotype: The missing conserved phenylalanine or tryptophan at the end of this CDR3 makes a read error likely. V is TRBV3-1 and J is TRBJ1-5; 8 positions agree with TRBD1. The germline V gene encodes CDR1 LGHDT and CDR2 YNNKEL (reference sequence). CDR3 length equals 15 residues. Trimming at V came to 5 bases and at J to 9 bases, leaving 12 bases not matched to a gene. The CDR3 loop reads CASSSKPGGGVPQHY. For the CDR3, the DNA is TGTGCCAGCAGCAGTAAACCAGGGGGCGGCGTGCCCCAGCATTAT.

The chain carries TRBV11-2 and TRBJ2-3, with 11 bases aligning to TRBD2. The germline V gene encodes CDR1 SGHAT and CDR2 FQNNGV. V was clipped by 8 bases and J by 5 bases; unmatched bases: 18. The CDR3 runs to 18 residues. This CDR3 reads CASGLDTSSSGRKDTQYF. In nucleotides, the CDR3 is TGTGCCAGCGGTCTTGATACCTCTTCTAGCGGGAGGAAAGATACGCAGTATTTT. Complete variable domain (other parts from reference TRBV11-2 and TRBJ2-3): EAGVAQSPRYKIIEKRQSVAFWCNPISGHATLYWYQQILGQGPKLLIQFQNNGVVDDSQLPKDRFSAERLKGVDSTLKIQPAKLEDSAVYLCASGLDTSSSGRKDTQYFGPGTRLTVL.

This clonotype was seen ten or more times. The genes are TRBV12-3 or TRBV12-4 and TRBJ2-2, with D possibly being TRBD2 (6 bases). The CDR3 covers 14 residues. V lost 6 bases to trimming and J lost 2 bases, with 10 bases between them. In DNA, the CDR3 is TGTGCCAGCAGAAATAGCGGAAACACCGGGGAGCTGTTTTTT. It specifies CASRNSGNTGELFF.

Ten or more counts support this clonotype. This chain uses TRBV27 with TRBJ2-7, with TRBD2 matching over 10 bases. The ends lost 3 bases at V and 3 bases at J; junction bases unmatched: 5. The CDR3 runs 15 residues. Germline lookup yields CDR1 MNHEY and CDR2 SMNVEV (reference sequence). In nucleotides, the CDR3 is TGTGCCAGCAGTTTCTCCGGGACTAGCGTCTACGAGCAGTACTTC. It codes for CASSFSGTSVYEQYF.

A few counts support this clonotype. The chain combines TRBV28 with TRBJ2-7, with 11 bases matching TRBD2. V gave up 0 bases and J gave up 3 bases; unmatched junction bases: 4. The CDR3 has 16 amino acids. The germline gives CDR1 MDHEN, CDR2 SYDVKM. In DNA, the CDR3 is TGTGCCAGCAGTTTATGGGCTAGCGGGAGGTTCTACGAGCAGTACTTC. It encodes CASSLWASGRFYEQYF.

This clonotype was found many times. The rearrangement joins TRBV11-3 to TRBJ2-3; D is possibly TRBD2 (6 bases). The CDR3 loop spans 17 amino acids. The ends were cut back, 1 base at V and 4 bases at J, with 18 bases in the middle. Looked up from germline, CDR1 is SGHNT and CDR2 is YENEEA. DNA of the CDR3: TGTGCCAGCAGCTTAGTAGGGGACTTCAGTAGGGCAGATACGCAGTATTTT. Amino acid sequence: CASSLVGDFSRADTQYF.

This clonotype was recorded at least ten times. The J gene is TRBJ2-7, the V gene TRBV5-1, with 12 bases lining up with TRBD1. Per the germline V gene, CDR1 is SGHRS and CDR2 is YFSETQ. The V gene end was trimmed by 4 bases and the J gene end by 3 bases; junction bases not matched to a gene: 8. The CDR3 loop spans 16 amino acids. CDR3 nucleotide sequence: TGCGCCAGCAGCCCTAAGGGACAGGGGGCGATCTACGAGCAGTACTTC. It is translated as CASSPKGQGAIYEQYF.

The gene calls are TRBV28 and TRBJ2-7, with a tentative D call TRBD1 (5 bases). V was trimmed by 1 base and J by 7 bases, leaving 14 bases between them. The germline V gene encodes CDR1 MDHEN and CDR2 SYDVKM. The CDR3 runs 14 residues. CDR3 sequence: CASSLFQGVSEQYF. DNA of the CDR3: TGTGCCAGCAGTTTATTCCAGGGTGTTTCGGAGCAGTACTTC.

The table lists this clonotype with many counts. This chain connects TRBV4-2 to TRBJ2-6; 10 nucleotides agree with TRBD2. Germline V gives CDR1 LGHNA, CDR2 YNFKEQ. Trimming removed 4 bases from V and 1 base from J; junction bases left unmatched: 13. The CDR3 has 20 residues. The CDR3 DNA reads as TGTGCCAGCAGCCGCGTAACGGGGCTAGCGGGAGCATCTGGGGCCAACGTCCTGACTTTC. This sequence encodes CASSRVTGLAGASGANVLTF.

In this sample, this clonotype turned up many times. The chain employs TRBV21-1 and TRBJ2-7; the table's D call, TRBD1, was not checked against the DNA. TRBV21-1 is annotated as a pseudogene. The CDR3 runs to 16 residues. The CDR3 sequence is CASSKGGQGDSYEQYF. CDR3 bases: TGTGCCAGCAGCAAGGGGGGACAGGGCGACTCCTACGAGCAGTACTTC.

This clonotype was detected ten times or more. The V gene is TRBV7-2, the J gene TRBJ2-3; no clear D. V was trimmed by 4 bases and J by 0 bases, leaving 8 bases between them. The CDR3 is 14 amino acids. Germline V gene lookup returns CDR1 SGHTA and CDR2 FQGNSA. The DNA of the CDR3 is TGTGCCAGCAGCTCTGGACCAAGCACAGATACGCAGTATTTT. Its translation: CASSSGPSTDTQYF.

This clonotype was observed a few times. The J gene is TRBJ2-5, the V gene TRBV13; D might be TRBD2 (5 bases). Germline loops: CDR1 PRHDT, CDR2 FYEKMQ (reference sequence). The CDR3 extends over 15 amino acids. Trimming pared 2 bases from V and 2 bases from J, leaving 12 bases between. The CDR3 reads CASSLRGQRQETQYF. CDR3 bases: TGTGCCAGCAGCTTACGCGGGCAGAGACAAGAGACCCAGTACTTC.

This clonotype was counted ten times or more. This CDR3 reads CSAREARDEKLFF. DNA for the CDR3: TGCAGTGCTAGAGAGGCCCGGGATGAAAAACTGTTTTTT. V and J are TRBV20-1 and TRBJ1-4; D unclear. The CDR3 has 13 residues. Deletions cut 0 bases from V and 6 bases from J, with 8 bases between. The germline V gene has CDR1 DFQATT and CDR2 SNEGSKA (reference sequence).

This clonotype was observed at least ten times. The rearrangement links TRBV12-3 or TRBV12-4 to TRBJ2-7, with 7 bases that match TRBD2. The CDR3 is 15 residues long. V shed 2 bases, J shed 3 bases, and the junction held 7 bases outside the gene matches. The CDR3 DNA sequence: TGTGCCAGCAGTTTAAGGGAGGGAAGGGGCTACGAGCAGTACTTC. It is translated as CASSLREGRGYEQYF.

This clonotype was found many times. The chain carries TRBV29-1 and TRBJ2-3; D is uncertain. V was trimmed by 5 bases and J by 4 bases, leaving 7 bases between them. Germline CDR1 SQVTM, CDR2 ANQGSEA. There are 11 residues in the CDR3. The CDR3 spells CSVRTADTQYF. The CDR3, as DNA: TGCAGCGTTAGGACGGCAGATACGCAGTATTTT.

The chain couples TRBV4-1 to TRBJ2-1, with 12 bases aligning to TRBD2. The CDR3 is 17 amino acids. Germline values: CDR1 MGHRA, CDR2 YSYEKL. V lost 0 bases, J lost 10 bases, and 10 bases stayed unmatched. The chain's CDR3 is CASSQEAGLAGLWEQFF. The DNA of the CDR3 is TGCGCCAGCAGCCAAGAAGCCGGACTAGCGGGGCTTTGGGAGCAGTTCTTC.

The CDR3 region is CSASPWGDSTDTQYF. Written as DNA, the CDR3 is TGCAGTGCTAGTCCGTGGGGGGATAGCACAGATACGCAGTATTTT. V and J are TRBV20-1 and TRBJ2-3; D may be TRBD2 (6 bases). V lost 3 bases, J lost 0 bases, and 13 bases lay in between. CDR3 length: 15 amino acids. The germline V gene has CDR1 DFQATT and CDR2 SNEGSKA (reference sequence).

This clonotype has a handful of counts. CDR3 loop: CATSRDPPGLVPNEQFF. The CDR3, as DNA: TGTGCCACCAGCAGAGATCCCCCGGGACTAGTACCGAATGAGCAGTTCTTC. The chain combines TRBV15 with TRBJ2-1; 8 bases fit TRBD2. The CDR3 has 17 amino acids. V shed 0 bases and J 7 bases; nucleotides not matched to a gene: 11. Germline V CDR1 and CDR2: LNHNV, YYDKDF (reference sequence). The full variable domain, with the rest looked up from reference TRBV15 and TRBJ2-1, is DAMVIQNPRYQVTQFGKPVTLSCSQTLNHNVMYWYQQKSSQAPKLLFHYYDKDFNNEADTPDNFQSRRPNTSFCFLDIRSPGLGDTAMYLCATSRDPPGLVPNEQFFGPGTRLTVL.

This chain uses TRBV7-9 with TRBJ1-1; D call uncertain. V was cut by 4 bases and J by 7 bases, with 16 bases left in between. Germline lookup yields CDR1 SEHNR and CDR2 FQNEAQ (reference sequence). This CDR3 contains 14 residues. This chain's CDR3 is CASSWGSGGGEAFF. As DNA, the CDR3 is TGTGCCAGCAGCTGGGGAAGTGGCGGCGGTGAAGCTTTCTTT.

The V call is TRBV28, the J call TRBJ1-5, with unresolved D. CDR3 length: 12 residues. V was trimmed by 3 bases and J by 4 bases, leaving 4 bases between them. The germline V gene has CDR1 MDHEN and CDR2 SYDVKM. The CDR3 DNA is TGTGCCAGCAGTTTCGGGAATCAGCCCCAGCATTTT. Its protein is CASSFGNQPQHF.

This clonotype was detected many times. V is TRBV5-1 and J is TRBJ2-3; 10 bases fit TRBD2. Germline CDR1 and CDR2: SGHRS and YFSETQ. The V gene end was trimmed by 5 bases and the J gene end by 4 bases; junction bases not matched to a gene: 7. This CDR3 comprises 15 residues. As DNA, the CDR3 is TGCGCCAGCAGACCTCGACTAGCGGGCGCAGATACGCAGTATTTT. Amino acid sequence: CASRPRLAGADTQYF.

This clonotype was detected only a few times. In nucleotides, the CDR3 is TGCGCCAGCAGCCAAGACATAGGCGGCTACGAGCAGTACTTC. Its translation is CASSQDIGGYEQYF. The chain carries TRBV4-3 and TRBJ2-7; D unresolved. Germline CDR1 is LGHNA and CDR2 is YSLEER. Trimming took 0 bases from V and 3 from J, leaving 9 bases between them. The CDR3 covers 14 residues.

This clonotype was seen a few times. V usage is TRBV5-1 and J usage is TRBJ2-5; perhaps TRBD2 as D (5 bases). The germline V and J ends were trimmed by 5 bases and 5 bases, with 13 bases remaining between them. Per germline, CDR1 SGHRS and CDR2 YFSETQ. This CDR3 has 13 residues. The CDR3 region has the DNA TGCGCCAGCAGTAACCCGGTAGCGGAGACCCAGTACTTC. Translating it yields CASSNPVAETQYF. The variable domain in full, with the rest retrieved from reference TRBV5-1 and TRBJ2-5, is KAGVTQTPRYLIKTRGQQVTLSCSPISGHRSVSWYQQTPGQGLQFLFEYFSETQRNKGNFPGRFSGRQFSNSRSEMNVSTLELGDSALYLCASSNPVAETQYFGPGTRLLVL.

This chain uses TRBV6-2 or TRBV6-3 with TRBJ2-1, with TRBD1 matching 7 bases. In germline, CDR1 is MNHEY, CDR2 SVGEGT. The V segment lost 7 bases and the J segment 7 bases; nucleotides outside the gene matches: 10. CDR3 size: 14 residues. As DNA, the CDR3 is TGTGCCAGCAAAAGGGACAGCTTGACAAATGAGCAGTTCTTC. It is translated as CASKRDSLTNEQFF.

This rearrangement joins TRBV7-9 to TRBJ2-5; no reliable D call. Germline CDR1 is SEHNR and CDR2 is FQNEAQ (reference sequence). Trimming pared 4 bases from V and 2 bases from J, leaving 14 bases between. CDR3 length: 15 amino acids. The CDR3 DNA reads as TGTGCCAGCAGCTCCCCGGCCTTTGGACAAGAGACCCAGTACTTC. This codes for CASSSPAFGQETQYF. Together with reference TRBV7-9 and TRBJ2-5, the CDR3 gives the full variable domain: DTGVSQNPRHKITKRGQNVTFRCDPISEHNRLYWYRQTLGQGPEFLTYFQNEAQLEKSRLLSDRFSAERPKGSFSTLEIQRTEQGDSAMYLCASSSPAFGQETQYFGPGTRLLVL.

This chain connects TRBV20-1 to TRBJ1-6; D ambiguous. CDR1 and CDR2 from the germline V gene are DFQATT and SNEGSKA (reference sequence). With 3 bases removed from V and 5 bases from J, the gap between germline ends came to 8 bases. The CDR3 loop spans 13 amino acids. The CDR3 DNA follows: TGCAGTGCTAGGAAAGGGCATAATTCACCCCTCCACTTT. It encodes CSARKGHNSPLHF.

This sequence joins TRBV27 and TRBJ2-7; the match to TRBD2 covers 7 bases. Germline V gene lookup returns CDR1 MNHEY and CDR2 SMNVEV (reference sequence). This CDR3 contains 16 residues. With V trimmed by 0 bases and J by 3 bases, 8 bases remained unmatched. The CDR3 sequence: CASSLSLAGAFYEQYF. The CDR3 DNA reads TGTGCCAGCAGTTTATCCTTAGCGGGCGCCTTCTACGAGCAGTACTTC.

This clonotype showed up many times. The chain carries TRBV7-9 and TRBJ2-3; weak D call: TRBD2 (6 bases). The germline gives CDR1 SEHNR, CDR2 FQNEAQ (reference sequence). This CDR3 spans 14 amino acids. V was shortened by 5 bases and J by 0 bases, with 9 bases between the two germline ends. In DNA, the CDR3 is TGTGCCAGCAGCCTCCGGGGGAGCACAGATACGCAGTATTTT. This sequence encodes CASSLRGSTDTQYF.